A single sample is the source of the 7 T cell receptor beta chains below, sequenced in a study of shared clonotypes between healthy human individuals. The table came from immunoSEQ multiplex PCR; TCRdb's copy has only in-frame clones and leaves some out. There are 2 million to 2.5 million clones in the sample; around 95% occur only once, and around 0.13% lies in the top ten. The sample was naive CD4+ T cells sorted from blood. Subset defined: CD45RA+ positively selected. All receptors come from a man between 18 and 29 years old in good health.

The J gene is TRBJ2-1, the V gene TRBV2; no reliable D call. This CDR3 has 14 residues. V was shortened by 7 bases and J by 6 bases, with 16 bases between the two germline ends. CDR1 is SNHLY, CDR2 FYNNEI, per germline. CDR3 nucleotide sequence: TGTGCCAGCATAAAAGGGAAGGGAAGCAATGAGCAGTTCTTC. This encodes CASIKGKGSNEQFF.

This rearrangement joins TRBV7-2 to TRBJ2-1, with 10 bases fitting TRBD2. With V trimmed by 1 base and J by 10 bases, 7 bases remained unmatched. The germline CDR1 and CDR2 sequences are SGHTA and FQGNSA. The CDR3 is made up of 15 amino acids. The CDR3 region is CASSLVLAGVTEQFF. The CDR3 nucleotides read TGTGCCAGCAGCTTAGTGCTAGCGGGAGTCACCGAGCAGTTCTTC. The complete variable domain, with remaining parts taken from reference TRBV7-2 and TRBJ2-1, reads GAGVSQSPSNKVTEKGKDVELRCDPISGHTALYWYRQSLGQGLEFLIYFQGNSAPDKSGLPSDRFSAERTGGSVSTLTIQRTQQEDSAVYLCASSLVLAGVTEQFFGPGTRLTVL.

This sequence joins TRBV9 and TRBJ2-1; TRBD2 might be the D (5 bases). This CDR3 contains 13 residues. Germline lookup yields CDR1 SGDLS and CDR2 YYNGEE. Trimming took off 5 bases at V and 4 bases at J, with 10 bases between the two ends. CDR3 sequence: CASSSASYNEQFF. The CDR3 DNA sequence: TGTGCCAGCAGTAGCGCCTCATACAATGAGCAGTTCTTC.

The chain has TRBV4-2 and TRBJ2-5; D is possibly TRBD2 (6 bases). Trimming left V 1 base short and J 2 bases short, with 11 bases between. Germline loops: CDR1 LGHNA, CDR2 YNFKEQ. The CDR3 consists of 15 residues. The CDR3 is CASSQVTGAQETQYF. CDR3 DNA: TGTGCCAGCAGCCAAGTTACGGGAGCGCAAGAGACCCAGTACTTC.

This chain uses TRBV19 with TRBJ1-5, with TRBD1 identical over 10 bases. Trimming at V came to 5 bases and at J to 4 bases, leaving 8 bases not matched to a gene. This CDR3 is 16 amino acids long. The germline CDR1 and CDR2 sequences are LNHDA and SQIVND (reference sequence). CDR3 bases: TGTGCCAGTAGTCTAAGGACAGGGGGTAGGAATCAGCCCCAGCATTTT. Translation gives CASSLRTGGRNQPQHF.

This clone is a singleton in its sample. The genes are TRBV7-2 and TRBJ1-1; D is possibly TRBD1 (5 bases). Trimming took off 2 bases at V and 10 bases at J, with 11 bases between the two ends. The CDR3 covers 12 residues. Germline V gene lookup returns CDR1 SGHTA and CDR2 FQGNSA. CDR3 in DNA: TGTGCCAGCAGCTTATACCAGGGCCCAGCTTTCTTT. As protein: CASSLYQGPAFF. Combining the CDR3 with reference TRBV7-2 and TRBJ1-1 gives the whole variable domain GAGVSQSPSNKVTEKGKDVELRCDPISGHTALYWYRQSLGQGLEFLIYFQGNSAPDKSGLPSDRFSAERTGGSVSTLTIQRTQQEDSAVYLCASSLYQGPAFFGQGTRLTVV.

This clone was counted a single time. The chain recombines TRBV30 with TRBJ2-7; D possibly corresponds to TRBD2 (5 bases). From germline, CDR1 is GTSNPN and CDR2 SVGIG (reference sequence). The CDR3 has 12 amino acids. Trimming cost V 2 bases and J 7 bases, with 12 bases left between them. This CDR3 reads CAWSRGLREQYF. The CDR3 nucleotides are TGTGCCTGGAGTCGAGGGCTAAGAGAGCAGTACTTC.